Sequencing of this T cell receptor beta chain was carried out in a study of OX40 agonist ivuxolimab in advanced cancers. About the study: Partial response was recorded in three patients: one hepatocellular carcinoma and two cutaneous melanoma cases.

Assay: immunoSEQ multiplex PCR; the TCRdb copy retains only in-frame clones and omits some. The table shows some 69,000 clones, with around 89% occurring only once. The sequence came from an adult with an advanced solid tumor such as melanoma, head and neck, liver or kidney cancer. The sample in question was CD4+ or CD8+ T cells sorted from blood, obtained in a trial of the OX40 agonist ivuxolimab.

In DNA, the CDR3 is TGTGCCAGCACCGGCCTAGGGAGAGGAGATACGCAGTATTTT. It translates to CASTGLGRGDTQYF. The rearrangement links TRBV6-5 to TRBJ2-3, with a possible D match to TRBD2 (5 bases). CDR3 size: 14 residues. Trimming removed 7 bases at V and 5 bases at J, with 16 bases between. Germline V gives CDR1 MNHEY, CDR2 SVGAGI.